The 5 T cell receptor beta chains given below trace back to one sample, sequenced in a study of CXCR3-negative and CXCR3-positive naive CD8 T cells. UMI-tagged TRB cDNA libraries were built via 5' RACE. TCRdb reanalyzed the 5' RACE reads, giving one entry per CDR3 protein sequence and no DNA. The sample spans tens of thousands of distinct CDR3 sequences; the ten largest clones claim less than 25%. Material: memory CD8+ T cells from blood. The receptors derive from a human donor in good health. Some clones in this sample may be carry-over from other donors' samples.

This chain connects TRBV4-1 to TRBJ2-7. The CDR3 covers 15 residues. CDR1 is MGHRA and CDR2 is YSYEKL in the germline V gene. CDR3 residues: CASSQDRGTSYEQYF.

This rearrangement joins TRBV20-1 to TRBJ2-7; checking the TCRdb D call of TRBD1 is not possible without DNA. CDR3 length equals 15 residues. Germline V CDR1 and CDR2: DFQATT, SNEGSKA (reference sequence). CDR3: CSARDRDRGTYEQYF.

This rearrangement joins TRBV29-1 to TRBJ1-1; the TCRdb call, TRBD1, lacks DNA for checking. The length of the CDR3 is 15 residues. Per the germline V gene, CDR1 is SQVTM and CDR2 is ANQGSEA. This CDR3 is CSVEWSDRVNTEAFF.

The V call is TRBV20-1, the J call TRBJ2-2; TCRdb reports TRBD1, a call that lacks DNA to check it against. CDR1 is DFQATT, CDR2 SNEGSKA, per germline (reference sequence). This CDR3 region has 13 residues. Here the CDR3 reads CSASQALYGELFF.

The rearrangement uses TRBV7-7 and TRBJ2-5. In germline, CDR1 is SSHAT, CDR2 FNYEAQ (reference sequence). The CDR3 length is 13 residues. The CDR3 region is CASSLGGLETQYF.